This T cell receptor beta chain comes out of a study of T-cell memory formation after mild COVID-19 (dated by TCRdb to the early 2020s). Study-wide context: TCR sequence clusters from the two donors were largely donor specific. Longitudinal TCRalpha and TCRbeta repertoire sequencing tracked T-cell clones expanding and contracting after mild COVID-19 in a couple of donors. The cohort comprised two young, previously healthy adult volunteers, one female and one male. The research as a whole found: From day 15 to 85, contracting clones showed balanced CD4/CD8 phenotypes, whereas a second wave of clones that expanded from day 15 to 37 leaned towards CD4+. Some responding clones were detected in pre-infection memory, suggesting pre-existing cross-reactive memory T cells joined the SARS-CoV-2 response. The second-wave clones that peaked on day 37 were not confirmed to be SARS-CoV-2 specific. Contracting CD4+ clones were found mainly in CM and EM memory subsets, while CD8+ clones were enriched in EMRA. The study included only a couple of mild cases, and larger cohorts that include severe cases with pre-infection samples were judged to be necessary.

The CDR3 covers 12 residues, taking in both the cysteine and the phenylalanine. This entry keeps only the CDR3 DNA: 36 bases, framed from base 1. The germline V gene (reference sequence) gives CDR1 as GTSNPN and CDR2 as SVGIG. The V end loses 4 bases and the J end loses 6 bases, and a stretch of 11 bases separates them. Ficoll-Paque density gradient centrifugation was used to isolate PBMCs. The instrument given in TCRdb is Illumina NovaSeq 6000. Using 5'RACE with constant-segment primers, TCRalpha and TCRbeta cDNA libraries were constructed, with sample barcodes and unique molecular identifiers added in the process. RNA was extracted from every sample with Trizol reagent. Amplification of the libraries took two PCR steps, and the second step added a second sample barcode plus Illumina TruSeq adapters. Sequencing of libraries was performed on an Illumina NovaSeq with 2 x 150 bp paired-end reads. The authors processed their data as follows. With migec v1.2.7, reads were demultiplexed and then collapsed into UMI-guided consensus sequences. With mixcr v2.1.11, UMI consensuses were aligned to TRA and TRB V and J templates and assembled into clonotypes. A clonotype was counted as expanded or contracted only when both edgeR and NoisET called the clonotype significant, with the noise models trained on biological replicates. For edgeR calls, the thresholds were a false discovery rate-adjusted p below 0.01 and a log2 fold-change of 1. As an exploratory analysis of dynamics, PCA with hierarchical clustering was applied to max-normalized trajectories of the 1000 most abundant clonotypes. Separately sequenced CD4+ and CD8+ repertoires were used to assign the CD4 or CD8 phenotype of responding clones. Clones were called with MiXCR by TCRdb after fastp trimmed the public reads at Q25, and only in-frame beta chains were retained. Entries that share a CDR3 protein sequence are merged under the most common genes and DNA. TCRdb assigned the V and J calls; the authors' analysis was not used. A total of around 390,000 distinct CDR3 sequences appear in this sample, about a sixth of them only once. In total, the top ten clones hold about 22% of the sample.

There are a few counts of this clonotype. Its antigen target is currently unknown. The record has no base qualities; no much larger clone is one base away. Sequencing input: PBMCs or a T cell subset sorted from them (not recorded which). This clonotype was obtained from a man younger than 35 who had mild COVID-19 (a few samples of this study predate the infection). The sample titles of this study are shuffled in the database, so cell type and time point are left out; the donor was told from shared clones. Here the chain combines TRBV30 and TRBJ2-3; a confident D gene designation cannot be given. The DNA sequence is TGTGCCTGGACTCGAAGGTTGGATACGCAGTATTTT. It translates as CAWTRRLDTQYF.